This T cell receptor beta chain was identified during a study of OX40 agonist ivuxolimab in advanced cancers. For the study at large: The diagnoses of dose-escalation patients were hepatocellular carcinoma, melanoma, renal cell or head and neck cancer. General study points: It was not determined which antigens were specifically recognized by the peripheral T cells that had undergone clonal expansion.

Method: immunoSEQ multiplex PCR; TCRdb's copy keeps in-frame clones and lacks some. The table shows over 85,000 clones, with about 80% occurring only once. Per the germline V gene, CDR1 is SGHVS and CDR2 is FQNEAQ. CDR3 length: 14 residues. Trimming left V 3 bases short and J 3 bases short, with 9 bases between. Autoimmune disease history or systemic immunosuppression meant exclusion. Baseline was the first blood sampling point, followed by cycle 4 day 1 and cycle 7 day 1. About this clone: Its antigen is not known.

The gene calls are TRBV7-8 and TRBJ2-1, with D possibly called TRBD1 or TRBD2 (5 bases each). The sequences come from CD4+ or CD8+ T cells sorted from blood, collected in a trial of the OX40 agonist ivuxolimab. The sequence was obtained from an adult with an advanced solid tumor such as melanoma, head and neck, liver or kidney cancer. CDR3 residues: CASSFGTDYNEQFF. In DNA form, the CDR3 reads TGTGCCAGCAGCTTTGGGACGGACTACAATGAGCAGTTCTTC.